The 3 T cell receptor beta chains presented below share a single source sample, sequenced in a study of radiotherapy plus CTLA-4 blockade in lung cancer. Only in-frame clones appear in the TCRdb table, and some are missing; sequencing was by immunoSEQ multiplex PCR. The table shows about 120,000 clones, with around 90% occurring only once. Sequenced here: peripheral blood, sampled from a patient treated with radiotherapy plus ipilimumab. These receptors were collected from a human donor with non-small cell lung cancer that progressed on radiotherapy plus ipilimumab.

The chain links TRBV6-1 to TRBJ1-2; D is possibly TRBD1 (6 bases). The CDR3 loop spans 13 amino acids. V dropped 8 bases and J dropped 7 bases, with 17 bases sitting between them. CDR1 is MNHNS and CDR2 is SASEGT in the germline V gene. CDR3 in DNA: TGTGCCAGCGTCGGAGGGGGATCAGGTGGCTACACCTTC. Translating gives CASVGGGSGGYTF.

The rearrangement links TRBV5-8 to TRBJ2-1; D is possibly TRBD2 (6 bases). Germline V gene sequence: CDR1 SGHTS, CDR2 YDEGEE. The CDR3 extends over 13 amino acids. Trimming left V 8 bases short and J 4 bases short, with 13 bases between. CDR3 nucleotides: TGTGCCAGAGGGGAGGTTCCGTACAATGAGCAGTTCTTC. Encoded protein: CARGEVPYNEQFF.

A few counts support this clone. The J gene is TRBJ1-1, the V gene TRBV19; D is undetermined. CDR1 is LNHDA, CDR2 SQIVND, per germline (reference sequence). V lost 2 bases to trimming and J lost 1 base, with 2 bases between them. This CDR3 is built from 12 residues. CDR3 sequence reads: CASSIRNTEAFF. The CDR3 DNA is TGTGCCAGTAGTATAAGGAACACTGAAGCTTTCTTT.